What follows are 3 T cell receptor beta chains derived from one specimen sequenced in a study of tumor and adjacent non-tumor tissue in lung cancer. TCRbeta libraries were built with three rounds of nested PCR, modified from ARM-PCR. In TCRdb, the multiplex PCR reads were re-called with MiXCR into one record per CDR3 protein. The table lists roughly 220,000 distinct CDR3 sequences, 71% of them singletons, with almost 25% in the top ten. No cell sorting was done before RNA was extracted from the tissue. Input material: lung tumor tissue. These receptors all stem from a man in his sixties with non-small cell lung cancer.

For this clonotype: A much larger clonotype is one base distant, so this may be a read error. The chain is built from TRBV28 and TRBJ1-2; TRBD1 is a possible D gene (5 bases). In germline, CDR1 is MDHEN, CDR2 SYDVKM. V gave up 5 bases and J gave up 10 bases, with 14 bases separating them. This CDR3 is built from 12 residues. The CDR3 protein is CASSRKAGDYTF. The CDR3 nucleotides are TGTGCCAGCAGTAGGAAAGCGGGGGACTACACCTTC.

In its sample, this clonotype was seen many times. This chain uses TRBV6-1 with TRBJ2-4; 9 positions match TRBD1. Germline CDR1 reads MNHNS; CDR2 reads SASEGT. This CDR3 is 17 amino acids long. With 3 bases clipped from V and 0 bases from J, the junction kept 6 bases outside the gene matches. CDR3 loop: CASSEGQGVLAKNIQYF. CDR3 in DNA: TGTGCCAGCAGTGAGGGACAGGGTGTCCTAGCCAAAAACATTCAGTACTTC.

This chain joins TRBV4-1 and TRBJ2-7, with no clear D. Germline CDR1 and CDR2: MGHRA and YSYEKL. V lost 6 bases, J lost 3 bases, and 12 bases lay in between. The CDR3 is made up of 13 amino acids. The CDR3 spells CASSEVGDYEQYF. CDR3 DNA: TGCGCCAGCAGTGAAGTAGGTGACTACGAGCAGTACTTC.